This T cell receptor (beta chain) is from a study of blood T cell repertoires in COVID-19. From germline, CDR1 is SGHRS and CDR2 YFSETQ. The CDR3 contains 14 residues. V dropped 0 bases and J dropped 0 bases, with 5 bases sitting between them. Here immunoSEQ multiplex PCR was the method, and the copy in TCRdb shows in-frame clones only, minus some. Here the sample spans about 320,000 clones, around 90% being singletons. The genes are TRBV5-1 and TRBJ2-3; D remains unclear. This clonotype was obtained from a man in his 60s who had recovered from COVID-19. The sample comprised PBMCs or T cells enriched from blood (not recorded which). CDR3 protein: CASSLVRSTDTQYF. The CDR3 DNA reads as TGCGCCAGCAGCTTGGTTCGTAGCACAGATACGCAGTATTTT. Looking up the rest from reference TRBV5-1 and TRBJ2-3 gives the full variable domain: KAGVTQTPRYLIKTRGQQVTLSCSPISGHRSVSWYQQTPGQGLQFLFEYFSETQRNKGNFPGRFSGRQFSNSRSEMNVSTLELGDSALYLCASSLVRSTDTQYFGPGTRLTVL.